This T cell receptor (beta chain) was found in a study of cytomegalovirus exposure and HLA in healthy donors. Study outcomes and limitations: Earlier analysis found most TCR beta V segments productive about 90% or about 30% of the time. In vitro testing confirmed a few CMV-associated chains as specific for CMV antigens. Clonal expansion was found to be greater in HLA-associated TCR beta chains than in equally common others in a later analysis.

Details on this clone: The antigen is undetermined.

The PCR made use of 60 Vbeta and 13 Jbeta primers. Original processing methods: Roughly 11 million shared chains were among approximately 87 million unique TCR beta chains counted in a later analysis. Produced via immunoSEQ multiplex PCR; TCRdb's table is partial and in-frame only. The V and J calls and clone size were taken over from that table, and D and trimming were inferred from the DNA. The sample yields 65,000 to 90,000 clones, nearly 80% seen once. The germline CDR1 and CDR2 sequences are SGHVS and FNYEAQ. Trimming pared 0 bases from V and 5 bases from J, leaving 4 bases between. The CDR3 has 12 residues.

The TCR sequence derives from a woman aged 40 to 50 in good health and CMV-seropositive. The specimen sequenced was PBMCs. The genes are TRBV7-6 and TRBJ2-5; D unresolved. The CDR3 region has the DNA TGTGCCAGCAGCTTAGCGGAGGAGACCCAGTACTTC. Its protein is CASSLAEETQYF.